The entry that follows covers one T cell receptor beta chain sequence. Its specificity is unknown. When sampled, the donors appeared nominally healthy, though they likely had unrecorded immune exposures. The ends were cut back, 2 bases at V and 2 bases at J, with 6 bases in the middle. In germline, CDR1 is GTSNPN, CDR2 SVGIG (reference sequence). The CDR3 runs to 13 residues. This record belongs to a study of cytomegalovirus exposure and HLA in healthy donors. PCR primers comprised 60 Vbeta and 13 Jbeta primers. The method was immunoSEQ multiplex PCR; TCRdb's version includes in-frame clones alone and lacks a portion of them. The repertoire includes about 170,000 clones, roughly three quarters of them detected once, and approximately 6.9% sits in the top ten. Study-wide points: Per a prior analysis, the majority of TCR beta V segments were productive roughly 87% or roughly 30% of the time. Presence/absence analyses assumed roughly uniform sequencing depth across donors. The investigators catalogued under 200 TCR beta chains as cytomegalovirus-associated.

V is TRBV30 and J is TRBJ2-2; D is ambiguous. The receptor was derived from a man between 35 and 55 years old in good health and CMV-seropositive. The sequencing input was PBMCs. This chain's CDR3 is CAWSPTNTGELFF. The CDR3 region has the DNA TGTGCCTGGAGTCCGACAAACACCGGGGAGCTGTTTTTT.